The next 23 T cell receptor beta chains were all read from a single sample in a study of circulating CD8 cells and anti-PD-1 response in melanoma. Each library started from roughly 15 ng of total RNA using the QIAseq Immune Repertoire TCR panel. TCRdb reprocessed the reads with MiXCR, giving one entry per CDR3 protein. The data show over a hundred distinct CDR3 sequences, with 5% seen just once and approximately 31% held by the top ten. From live CD3+CD8+TCRalphabeta+ cells, four PD-1 and/or TIGIT subsets were sorted. The sequences come from CD8+ T cells from PBMCs, collected at baseline or after one month of anti-PD-1 therapy (not recorded which). These receptors were obtained from a human donor with melanoma.

This clonotype is large. The gene calls are TRBV27 and TRBJ1-2; D ambiguous. From germline, CDR1 is MNHEY and CDR2 SMNVEV (reference sequence). V was clipped by 5 bases and J by 4 bases, with 17 bases between them. There are 15 residues in the CDR3. The CDR3 DNA reads TGTGCCAGCAGTGGACTCGGGTCAAAGAGCTATGGCTACACCTTC. Protein: CASSGLGSKSYGYTF.

By its share, this clonotype is large. The chain carries TRBV7-3 and TRBJ2-1, with D unclear. There are 14 residues in the CDR3. Germline CDR1 and CDR2: SGHTA and FQGTGA. Trimming took 2 bases from V and 6 from J, leaving 11 bases between them. CDR3 loop: CASSLGGYFNEQFF. DNA for the CDR3: TGTGCCAGCAGCTTAGGCGGATACTTCAATGAGCAGTTCTTC.

This clonotype is medium-sized within its sample. CDR3 bases: TGTGCCAGCAGTGGGACAGGGGGGACGCGTGGCTACACCTTC. Its translation: CASSGTGGTRGYTF. V usage is TRBV27 and J usage is TRBJ1-2, with TRBD1 matching over 11 bases. Germline CDR1 and CDR2: MNHEY and SMNVEV (reference sequence). The CDR3 is made up of 14 amino acids. The V gene end was trimmed by 5 bases and the J gene end by 7 bases; junction bases not matched to a gene: 6.

Sample share makes this clonotype hyperexpanded. The chain recombines TRBV29-1 with TRBJ2-5; perhaps TRBD1 as D (7 bases). The length of the CDR3 is 13 residues. Germline V gene sequence: CDR1 SQVTM, CDR2 ANQGSEA. Between the trimmed V and J ends, which lost 6 bases and 6 bases, there was a span of 17 bases. As DNA, the CDR3 is TGCAGCGTGGAGACAGGGACTCTGAAGACCCAGTACTTC. Amino acids: CSVETGTLKTQYF.

This clonotype rates as large. The V and J genes are TRBV24-1 and TRBJ2-1; D is tentatively TRBD1 or TRBD2 (5 bases each). This CDR3 comprises 16 residues. Trimming stripped 5 bases from V and 0 bases from J, with 13 bases between. Germline CDR1 reads KGHDR; CDR2 reads SFDVKD. The CDR3 region has the DNA TGTGCCACCAGTGGTGGGGGATTAAGCTCCTACAATGAGCAGTTCTTC. Translation: CATSGGGLSSYNEQFF.

By share, this clonotype ranks as large (0.1 to 1%). The rearrangement links TRBV20-1 to TRBJ2-3, with 14 bases matching TRBD2. CDR1 and CDR2 (germline): DFQATT, SNEGSKA (reference sequence). This CDR3 is built from 18 residues. J was trimmed by 5 bases and V by 3 bases; bases with no gene match: 13. Written as DNA, the CDR3 is TGCAGTGCTAGTTTTTCCCCCGGGACTAGCGGGGGTGTAGATACGCAGTATTTT. Its protein product is CSASFSPGTSGGVDTQYF.

This clonotype is termed medium-sized (0.01 to 0.1%). A much larger clone lies a single base off, so this may be a read error. V gene TRBV19 combines with J gene TRBJ1-1, with a tentative D call TRBD1 (5 bases). The CDR3 runs to 14 residues. CDR1 and CDR2 from the germline V gene are LNHDA and SQIVND (reference sequence). Trimming took 6 bases from V and 6 from J, leaving 17 bases between them. The CDR3 region has the DNA TGTGCCAGTAGCCTCCGGGGGGAATGGGCTGAAGCTTTCTTT. Translating gives CASSLRGEWAEAFF.

By frequency in the sample, this clonotype is hyperexpanded. CDR3 coding DNA: TGTGCCAGCAGTGAGGGACTGGATTACAATGAGCAGTTCTTC. Residues: CASSEGLDYNEQFF. This rearrangement joins TRBV6-4 to TRBJ2-1; the D gene is possibly TRBD2 (6 bases). This CDR3 has 14 residues. V was clipped by 3 bases and J by 4 bases, with 10 bases between them. Germline V gene lookup returns CDR1 MRHNA and CDR2 SNTAGT.

V gene TRBV4-1 combines with J gene TRBJ2-7; D ambiguous. The CDR3 has 13 amino acids. Between the trimmed V and J ends, which lost 4 bases and 2 bases, there was a span of 9 bases. CDR1 and CDR2 (germline): MGHRA, YSYEKL. The DNA for the CDR3 is TGCGCCAGCAGCCTACCATGGGCCTACGAGCAGTACTTC. Residues: CASSLPWAYEQYF.

By sample share, this clonotype is medium-sized. The V call is TRBV2, the J call TRBJ2-7; a possible D gene is TRBD2 (6 bases). Looked up from germline, CDR1 is SNHLY and CDR2 is FYNNEI. This CDR3 has 11 residues. V lost 6 bases, J lost 7 bases, and 10 bases lay in between. CDR3 nucleotides: TGTGCCAGCAGCCCTGCGGGGGAGCAGTACTTC. Residues: CASSPAGEQYF.

Sample share makes this clonotype hyperexpanded. V is TRBV6-2 or TRBV6-3 and J is TRBJ2-7; D may match TRBD1 or TRBD2 (6 bases each). The V end was cut by 6 bases, the J end by 0 bases, with 15 bases between. This CDR3 is built from 15 residues. Germline V gene lookup returns CDR1 MNHEY and CDR2 SVGEGT. The CDR3 nucleotides are TGTGCCAGCAGCTTGACGGGGGCCAGCTCCTACGAGCAGTACTTC. Translated: CASSLTGASSYEQYF.

In its sample, this clonotype ranks as medium-sized. The rearrangement joins TRBV30 to TRBJ1-5; the D gene is possibly TRBD1 (6 bases). CDR1 is GTSNPN and CDR2 is SVGIG in the germline V gene (reference sequence). The CDR3 sequence is 15 residues long. Trimming took 3 bases from V and 4 from J, leaving 16 bases between them. DNA of the CDR3: TGTGCCTGGAGAGGCGGGACAACTGGGAATCAGCCCCAGCATTTT. It is translated as CAWRGGTTGNQPQHF. Looking up the rest from reference TRBV30 and TRBJ1-5 gives the full variable domain: SQTIHQWPATLVQPVGSPLSLECTVEGTSNPNLYWYRQAAGRGLQLLFYSVGIGQISSEVPQNLSASRPQDRQFILSSKKLLLSDSGFYLCAWRGGTTGNQPQHFGDGTRLSIL.

This clonotype is hyperexpanded within its sample. The CDR3: CSARKADYEQYF. Here the CDR3 DNA reads TGCAGTGCTAGGAAAGCTGACTACGAGCAGTACTTC. This rearrangement joins TRBV20-1 to TRBJ2-7; D not certain. This CDR3 is 12 amino acids long. Germline CDR1 reads DFQATT; CDR2 reads SNEGSKA (reference sequence). The V and J ends lost 3 bases and 3 bases respectively, with 9 bases between them.

By frequency in the sample, this clonotype is hyperexpanded (1% or more). V gene TRBV10-3 combines with J gene TRBJ2-7; 7 bases line up with TRBD1. The CDR3 has 14 amino acids. The germline CDR1 and CDR2 sequences are ENHRY and SYGVKD. After removal of 2 bases from V and 2 bases from J, the junction contained 3 bases not matched to a gene. CDR3: CAISEGTATYEQYF. Written as DNA, the CDR3 is TGTGCCATCAGTGAGGGGACAGCCACCTACGAGCAGTACTTC.

This clonotype is termed large. With a much larger clone just one base away, this may be a read error. This rearrangement joins TRBV5-1 to TRBJ2-1, with 10 bases matching TRBD2. Germline V gene sequence: CDR1 SGHRS, CDR2 YFSETQ. Trimming at V came to 0 bases and at J to 16 bases, leaving 13 bases not matched to a gene. This CDR3 is 15 amino acids long. CDR3: CASSLESSGRDGCFF. The CDR3 coding sequence is TGCGCCAGCAGCTTGGAGTCTAGCGGGAGAGACGGGTGTTTCTTC. Drawing the rest from reference TRBV5-1 and TRBJ2-1, the complete variable domain is KAGVTQTPRYLIKTRGQQVTLSCSPISGHRSVSWYQQTPGQGLQFLFEYFSETQRNKGNFPGRFSGRQFSNSRSEMNVSTLELGDSALYLCASSLESSGRDGCFFGPGTRLTVL.

In its sample, this clonotype ranks as hyperexpanded. This chain links TRBV2 with TRBJ1-4, with D uncertain. CDR1 is SNHLY and CDR2 is FYNNEI in the germline V gene. The ends were cut back, 3 bases at V and 4 bases at J, with 6 bases in the middle. The CDR3 extends over 13 amino acids. The CDR3 DNA sequence: TGTGCCAGCAGTGATGGCGTTAATGAAAAACTGTTTTTT. Residues: CASSDGVNEKLFF.

By share, this clonotype ranks as large. The rearrangement uses TRBV6-4 and TRBJ2-5; 8 bases are shared with TRBD1. Trimming at V came to 3 bases and at J to 5 bases, leaving 8 bases not matched to a gene. The CDR3 extends over 15 amino acids. CDR1 is MRHNA and CDR2 is SNTAGT in the germline V gene. In DNA form, the CDR3 reads TGTGCCAGCAGTGAAACGACAGGGGCCGGGGAGACCCAGTACTTC. As protein: CASSETTGAGETQYF.

This clonotype rates as large (0.1 to 1%). The chain recombines TRBV5-1 with TRBJ2-7; TRBD1 matches at 12 bases. Trimming at V came to 4 bases and at J to 4 bases, leaving 3 bases not matched to a gene. Germline-derived CDR1 and CDR2 are SGHRS and YFSETQ. The CDR3 is 14 amino acids. CDR3 sequence: CASSEGQGAYEQYF. The CDR3 DNA reads as TGCGCCAGCAGCGAGGGACAGGGGGCTTACGAGCAGTACTTC.

By proportion, this clonotype is large (0.1 to 1%). The rearrangement links TRBV20-1 to TRBJ2-1, with 8 bases identical to TRBD2. CDR1 DFQATT and CDR2 SNEGSKA come from the germline V gene (reference sequence). Trimming took 4 bases from V and 3 from J; bases not matched to a gene: 8. CDR3 length: 15 amino acids. The CDR3 bases are TGCAGTGCTATCACCGGGACTAGTGGCTACAATGAGCAGTTCTTC. This translates into CSAITGTSGYNEQFF.

For this clonotype: The germline gene is not matched at one end of the junction; a read error may be the cause. The rearrangement links TRBV2 to TRBJ2-7, with unresolved D. Looked up from germline, CDR1 is SNHLY and CDR2 is FYNNEI. This CDR3 spans 15 amino acids. Written as DNA, the CDR3 is TGTGCCAGCAGTGATCCTAGATCCCTCCCTTACGAGCAATACTTC. Its protein is CASSDPRSLPYEQYF.

In its sample, this clonotype was seen a few times. The V and J genes are TRBV5-5 and TRBJ2-1; the match to TRBD2 covers 9 bases. V lost 2 bases and J lost 7; bases outside the gene matches: 4. Per the germline V gene, CDR1 is SGHKS and CDR2 is YYEKEE (reference sequence). The CDR3 consists of 14 residues. This chain's CDR3 is CASSFSGGRNEQFF. The CDR3, as DNA: TGTGCCAGCAGCTTTAGCGGGGGTAGGAATGAGCAGTTCTTC.

This clonotype is judged hyperexpanded. This chain links TRBV29-1 with TRBJ2-1; 9 nucleotides agree with TRBD2. There are 15 residues in the CDR3. CDR1 and CDR2 from the germline V gene are SQVTM and ANQGSEA. V shed 3 bases and J 0 bases; nucleotides not matched to a gene: 3. Written as DNA, the CDR3 is TGCAGCGTTGATCTTAGCGGGAGCTCCTACAATGAGCAGTTCTTC. This gives the protein CSVDLSGSSYNEQFF.

By sample fraction, this clonotype is large. The V gene is TRBV12-3 or TRBV12-4, the J gene TRBJ2-2; D gene unclear. The CDR3 runs to 14 residues. V lost 6 bases and J lost 7, with 15 bases in between. The CDR3 DNA sequence: TGTGCCAGCAGCCCACCGGCGCTGCTCGGGGAGCTGTTTTTT. It is translated as CASSPPALLGELFF.